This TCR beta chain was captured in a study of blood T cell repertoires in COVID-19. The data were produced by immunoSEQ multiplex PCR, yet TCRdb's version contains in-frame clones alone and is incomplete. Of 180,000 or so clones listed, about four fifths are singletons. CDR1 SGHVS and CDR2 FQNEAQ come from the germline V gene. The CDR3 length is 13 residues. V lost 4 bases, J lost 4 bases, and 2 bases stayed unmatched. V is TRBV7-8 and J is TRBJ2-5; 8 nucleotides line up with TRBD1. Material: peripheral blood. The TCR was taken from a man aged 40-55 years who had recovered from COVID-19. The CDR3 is CASSWTGIETQYF. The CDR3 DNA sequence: TGTGCCAGCAGCTGGACAGGGATAGAGACCCAGTACTTC.